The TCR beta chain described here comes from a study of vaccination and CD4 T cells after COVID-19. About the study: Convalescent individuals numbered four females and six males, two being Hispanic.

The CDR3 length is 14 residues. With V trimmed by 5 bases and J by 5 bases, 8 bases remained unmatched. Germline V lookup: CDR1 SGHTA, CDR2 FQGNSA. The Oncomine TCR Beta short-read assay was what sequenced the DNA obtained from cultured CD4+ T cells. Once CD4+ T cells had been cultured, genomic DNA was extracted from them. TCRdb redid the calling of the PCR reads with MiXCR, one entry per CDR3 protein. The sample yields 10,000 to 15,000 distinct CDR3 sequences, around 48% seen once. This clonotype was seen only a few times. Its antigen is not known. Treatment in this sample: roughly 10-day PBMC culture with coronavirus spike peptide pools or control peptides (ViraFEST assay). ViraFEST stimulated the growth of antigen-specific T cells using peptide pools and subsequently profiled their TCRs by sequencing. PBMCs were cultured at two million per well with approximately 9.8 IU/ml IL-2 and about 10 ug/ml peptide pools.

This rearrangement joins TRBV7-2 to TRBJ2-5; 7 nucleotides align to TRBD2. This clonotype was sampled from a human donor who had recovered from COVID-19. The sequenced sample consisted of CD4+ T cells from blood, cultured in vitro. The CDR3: CASSIRGGRETQYF. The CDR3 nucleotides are TGTGCCAGCAGCATTAGGGGAGGGCGGGAGACCCAGTACTTC.